The 27 T cell receptor beta chains below all came from one sample that was sequenced in a study of shared clonotypes between healthy human individuals. Method: immunoSEQ multiplex PCR; TCRdb's copy keeps in-frame clones and lacks some. The table includes about 1.5 million clones, roughly 98% detected once. The sequenced material came from naive CD4+ T cells sorted from blood. The subset was: CD45RA+ positively selected. These receptors were collected from a man under 40 in good health.

The V call is TRBV7-2, the J call TRBJ2-7; D remains ambiguous. The CDR3 length is 13 residues. V was cut by 4 bases and J by 2 bases, with 9 bases left in between. Germline-derived CDR1 and CDR2 are SGHTA and FQGNSA. CDR3 loop: CASSSQHTYEQYF. CDR3 DNA: TGTGCCAGCAGCTCCCAGCACACCTACGAGCAGTACTTC. The complete variable domain, with remaining parts taken from reference TRBV7-2 and TRBJ2-7, reads GAGVSQSPSNKVTEKGKDVELRCDPISGHTALYWYRQSLGQGLEFLIYFQGNSAPDKSGLPSDRFSAERTGGSVSTLTIQRTQQEDSAVYLCASSSQHTYEQYFGPGTRLTVT.

The chain combines TRBV15 with TRBJ2-1; 7 positions match TRBD2. The CDR3 covers 14 residues. V shed 4 bases, J shed 5 bases, and the junction held 5 bases outside the gene matches. The germline V gene encodes CDR1 LNHNV and CDR2 YYDKDF (reference sequence). CDR3 bases: TGTGCCACCAGCACCGCTAGCGGAAACAATGAGCAGTTCTTC. Its translation is CATSTASGNNEQFF.

V gene TRBV5-6 combines with J gene TRBJ1-1; no firm D call. This CDR3 is 13 amino acids long. From germline, CDR1 is SGHDT and CDR2 YYEEEE. Trimming cost V 1 base and J 0 bases, with 4 bases left between them. The CDR3 spells CASSLQMNTEAFF. In DNA, the CDR3 is TGTGCCAGCAGCTTGCAGATGAACACTGAAGCTTTCTTT. Full variable domain (missing parts from reference TRBV5-6 and TRBJ1-1): DAGVTQSPTHLIKTRGQQVTLRCSPKSGHDTVSWYQQALGQGPQFIFQYYEEEERQRGNFPDRFSGHQFPNYSSELNVNALLLGDSALYLCASSLQMNTEAFFGQGTRLTVV.

J is TRBJ1-2 and V is TRBV28; 7 bases agree with TRBD1. CDR1 is MDHEN and CDR2 is SYDVKM in the germline V gene. The J segment lost 4 bases and the V segment lost 5 bases, leaving 13 bases of the junction unmatched. This CDR3 region has 16 residues. Here the CDR3 reads CASSPGVDRSFYGYTF. DNA of the CDR3: TGTGCCAGCAGTCCAGGGGTGGACAGGAGCTTCTATGGCTACACCTTC.

This sequence joins TRBV30 and TRBJ1-5, with 9 bases matching TRBD1. J was trimmed by 3 bases and V by 0 bases; bases with no gene match: 6. This CDR3 has 16 residues. Germline assignment: CDR1 GTSNPN and CDR2 SVGIG (reference sequence). CDR3: CAWSVNRGRSNQPQHF. The CDR3 DNA reads as TGTGCCTGGAGTGTGAACAGGGGGCGCTCCAATCAGCCCCAGCATTTT.

The sample holds one count of this clone. The gene calls are TRBV9 and TRBJ2-7; either TRBD1 or TRBD2 may fit D (6 bases each). CDR1 and CDR2 (germline): SGDLS, YYNGEE. This CDR3 has 15 amino acids. V was shortened by 3 bases and J by 3 bases, with 16 bases between the two germline ends. The CDR3 bases are TGTGCCAGCAGCGAGGGGGGTGGTGGATACTACGAGCAGTACTTC. Translated: CASSEGGGGYYEQYF.

The chain uses TRBV19 and TRBJ2-3; TRBD1 is a possible D gene (5 bases). This CDR3 region has 16 residues. CDR1 is LNHDA, CDR2 SQIVND, per germline (reference sequence). The V end lost 8 bases, the J end lost 1 base, and 19 bases lay between the germline ends. The CDR3, as DNA: TGTGCCAGTCGAACTACGGTAGGGGTGGGCACAGATACGCAGTATTTT. Amino acid sequence: CASRTTVGVGTDTQYF. Based on the CDR3 plus reference TRBV19 and TRBJ2-3, the full variable domain is DGGITQSPKYLFRKEGQNVTLSCEQNLNHDAMYWYRQDPGQGLRLIYYSQIVNDFQKGDIAEGYSVSREKKESFPLTVTSAQKNPTAFYLCASRTTVGVGTDTQYFGPGTRLTVL.

The rearrangement joins TRBV28 to TRBJ2-2, with 9 nucleotides matching TRBD1. CDR3 length equals 16 residues. Germline CDR1 reads MDHEN; CDR2 reads SYDVKM. V gave up 3 bases and J gave up 4 bases; unmatched junction bases: 6. CDR3 in amino acids: CASSFPGQGRTGELFF. In DNA, the CDR3 is TGTGCCAGCAGTTTCCCTGGACAGGGGCGCACCGGGGAGCTGTTTTTT.

This chain uses TRBV5-4 with TRBJ1-1; no reliable D call. Trimming removed 5 bases from V and 1 base from J, with 3 bases in between. Germline V gene lookup returns CDR1 SGHNT and CDR2 YYREEE (reference sequence). CDR3 length: 11 residues. This CDR3 reads CASRKNTEAFF. The CDR3 DNA reads TGTGCCAGCAGGAAGAACACTGAAGCTTTCTTT.

The count of this clone is one. The J gene is TRBJ2-7, the V gene TRBV27, with D unresolved. The CDR3 contains 15 residues. V lost 5 bases to trimming and J lost 6 bases, with 20 bases between them. Germline V gene data show CDR1 as MNHEY and CDR2 as SMNVEV (reference sequence). CDR3 in DNA: TGTGCCAGCAGTCTCTTTACAGCAGTACCAAGCGAGCAGTACTTC. Protein: CASSLFTAVPSEQYF.

This clone appeared a single time. This chain connects TRBV10-3 to TRBJ1-3, with TRBD1 identical over 10 bases. V lost 6 bases to trimming and J lost 2 bases; unmatched junction nucleotides: 1. Per germline, CDR1 ENHRY and CDR2 SYGVKD. The CDR3 has 14 amino acids. The CDR3 nucleotides read TGTGCCATCAGCGGGACAGGGGCTGGAAACACCATATATTTT. As protein: CAISGTGAGNTIYF.

The chain combines TRBV5-6 with TRBJ2-1; D is unresolved. The CDR3 contains 12 residues. The V gene lost 4 bases and the J gene lost 8 bases, with 10 bases spanning the gap. CDR1 SGHDT and CDR2 YYEEEE come from the germline V gene. The CDR3 loop reads CASSGKWDEQFF. CDR3 bases: TGTGCCAGCAGCGGAAAGTGGGATGAGCAGTTCTTC.

About this clone: Compared with germline, one end of the junction differs, possibly owing to a read error. CDR3: CASSSFPLNTNTQYF. As DNA, the CDR3 is TGTGCCAGCAGCTCATTCCCCTTAAACACAAATACGCAGTATTTT. The chain has TRBV7-2 and TRBJ2-3, with D unresolved. The CDR3 spans 15 residues. Germline V CDR1 and CDR2: SGHTA, FQGNSA.

The J gene is TRBJ1-2, the V gene TRBV29-1; D is undetermined. The CDR3 extends over 10 amino acids. Germline V gene lookup returns CDR1 SQVTM and CDR2 ANQGSEA. V lost 4 bases to trimming and J lost 7 bases, with 7 bases between them. The CDR3 coding sequence is TGCAGCGTTGGAGAACCTGGCTACACCTTC. Residues: CSVGEPGYTF. Full variable domain (missing parts from reference TRBV29-1 and TRBJ1-2): SAVISQKPSRDICQRGTSLTIQCQVDSQVTMMFWYRQQPGQSLTLIATANQGSEATYESGFVIDKFPISRPNLTFSTLTVSNMSPEDSSIYLCSVGEPGYTFGSGTRLTVV.

CDR3 in DNA: TGTGCCACCAGCAGAGCGTCCGGACTAGCGGGAGGAAAAGGGAATGAGCAGTTCTTC. Its protein is CATSRASGLAGGKGNEQFF. This chain links TRBV15 with TRBJ2-1; 14 bases are a match to TRBD2. Germline loops: CDR1 LNHNV, CDR2 YYDKDF (reference sequence). This CDR3 contains 19 residues. V lost 1 base, J lost 7 bases, and 12 bases stayed unmatched.

The rearrangement uses TRBV19 and TRBJ1-2, with 8 bases that match TRBD1. This CDR3 comprises 19 residues. V lost 6 bases, J lost 4 bases, and 22 bases stayed unmatched. Germline V gives CDR1 LNHDA, CDR2 SQIVND (reference sequence). The CDR3 sequence is CASSIWFRTGSSYGYGYTF. The DNA of the CDR3 is TGTGCCAGTAGCATATGGTTCCGGACAGGGTCAAGTTATGGCTATGGCTACACCTTC.

The V and J genes are TRBV4-1 and TRBJ2-1; the D call may be TRBD1 or TRBD2 (6 bases each). The germline V and J ends were trimmed by 5 bases and 6 bases, with 17 bases remaining between them. Germline V gene data show CDR1 as MGHRA and CDR2 as YSYEKL. This CDR3 comprises 15 residues. The CDR3 region is CASSNRGQFGNEQFF. The CDR3 bases are TGCGCCAGCAGCAATCGGGGGCAGTTTGGCAATGAGCAGTTCTTC.

Concerning this clone: The junction shows a germline mismatch at one end, possibly a read error. The chain uses TRBV7-6 and TRBJ2-7, with 7 bases matching TRBD2. The length of the CDR3 is 15 residues. Per the germline V gene, CDR1 is SGHVS and CDR2 is FNYEAQ. Here the CDR3 DNA reads TGTGCCAGCAGCATTGACAGCGGGACGTCCTTCGAGCAGTACTTC. Protein: CASSIDSGTSFEQYF.

The chain uses TRBV9 and TRBJ1-1; TRBD1 might be the D (5 bases). V was clipped by 4 bases and J by 7 bases, with 20 bases between them. The V gene's germline CDR1 is SGDLS and CDR2 YYNGEE. The CDR3 is made up of 15 amino acids. CDR3 loop: CASSSGLSGVSEAFF. The CDR3 DNA is TGTGCCAGCAGCTCAGGACTTTCGGGGGTTAGTGAAGCTTTCTTT. Full variable domain (rest looked up from reference TRBV9 and TRBJ1-1): DSGVTQTPKHLITATGQRVTLRCSPRSGDLSVYWYQQSLDQGLQFLIQYYNGEERAKGNILERFSAQQFPDLHSELNLSSLELGDSALYFCASSSGLSGVSEAFFGQGTRLTVV.

V and J are TRBV5-1 and TRBJ2-5, with TRBD1 identical over 8 bases. CDR1 and CDR2 from the germline V gene are SGHRS and YFSETQ. Trimming took 4 bases from V and 5 from J; bases not matched to a gene: 4. The CDR3 covers 13 residues. CDR3 sequence: CASSQDRGETQYF. The CDR3 DNA sequence: TGCGCCAGCAGCCAAGACAGGGGTGAGACCCAGTACTTC.

For this clone: The same CDR3 also results from other DNA sequences found in this sample. V is TRBV5-1 and J is TRBJ1-5, with 7 bases fitting TRBD1. CDR3 size: 14 residues. Germline trimming cut 1 base from V and 7 bases from J; bases unmatched to any gene: 5. Germline V gene data show CDR1 as SGHRS and CDR2 as YFSETQ. Here the CDR3 DNA reads TGCGCCAGCAGCTTGACAGGGGTGGGGCAGCCCCAGCATTTT. The encoded protein is CASSLTGVGQPQHF.

The chain uses TRBV6-5 and TRBJ2-1; D tentatively reads TRBD1 or TRBD2 (6 bases each). The germline V and J ends were trimmed by 6 bases and 4 bases, with 16 bases remaining between them. Germline-derived CDR1 and CDR2 are MNHEY and SVGAGI. CDR3 length: 15 residues. The CDR3 region is CASRGGRLSYNEQFF. As DNA, the CDR3 is TGTGCCAGCAGAGGGGGGAGGCTGTCGTACAATGAGCAGTTCTTC.

This chain connects TRBV5-5 to TRBJ2-2, with 10 positions matching TRBD2. Germline lookup yields CDR1 SGHKS and CDR2 YYEKEE (reference sequence). The J segment lost 7 bases and the V segment lost 4 bases, leaving 10 bases of the junction unmatched. This CDR3 comprises 16 residues. CDR3: CASSTSGTPRYGELFF. For the CDR3, the DNA is TGTGCCAGCAGCACTAGCGGGACTCCTAGGTACGGGGAGCTGTTTTTT.

The chain employs TRBV5-5 and TRBJ1-3, with 7 bases lining up with TRBD1. J was trimmed by 5 bases and V by 2 bases; bases with no gene match: 4. The CDR3 loop spans 14 amino acids. CDR1 and CDR2 (germline): SGHKS, YYEKEE (reference sequence). The DNA of the CDR3 is TGTGCCAGCAGCTTTTGGGACAGCCGAAACACCATATATTTT. It specifies CASSFWDSRNTIYF.

The J gene is TRBJ2-7, the V gene TRBV28; the match to TRBD2 covers 10 bases. J lost 6 bases, V lost 7 bases, and 9 bases had no gene match. The CDR3 extends over 14 amino acids. The germline gives CDR1 MDHEN, CDR2 SYDVKM. The CDR3 region is CASNKLAGDVEQYF. DNA for the CDR3: TGTGCCAGCAATAAGCTAGCGGGAGACGTCGAGCAGTACTTC.

The V and J genes are TRBV9 and TRBJ2-7; 8 nucleotides match TRBD2. Germline values: CDR1 SGDLS, CDR2 YYNGEE. The V gene end was trimmed by 4 bases and the J gene end by 1 base; junction bases not matched to a gene: 10. This CDR3 region has 16 residues. The CDR3 DNA reads as TGTGCCAGCAGCCTAAAGGAGATAGCGGGGTCCTACGAGCAGTACTTC. Its protein product is CASSLKEIAGSYEQYF.

The genes are TRBV19 and TRBJ2-5, with 8 bases that match TRBD1. Germline V gives CDR1 LNHDA, CDR2 SQIVND (reference sequence). The CDR3 sequence is 14 residues long. The V and J ends lost 3 bases and 5 bases, in that order; junction bases with no gene match: 5. CDR3 region: CASSISRGRETQYF. The DNA of the CDR3 is TGTGCCAGTAGTATCAGCAGGGGGCGGGAGACCCAGTACTTC. The variable domain in full, completed from reference TRBV19 and TRBJ2-5, reads DGGITQSPKYLFRKEGQNVTLSCEQNLNHDAMYWYRQDPGQGLRLIYYSQIVNDFQKGDIAEGYSVSREKKESFPLTVTSAQKNPTAFYLCASSISRGRETQYFGPGTRLLVL.